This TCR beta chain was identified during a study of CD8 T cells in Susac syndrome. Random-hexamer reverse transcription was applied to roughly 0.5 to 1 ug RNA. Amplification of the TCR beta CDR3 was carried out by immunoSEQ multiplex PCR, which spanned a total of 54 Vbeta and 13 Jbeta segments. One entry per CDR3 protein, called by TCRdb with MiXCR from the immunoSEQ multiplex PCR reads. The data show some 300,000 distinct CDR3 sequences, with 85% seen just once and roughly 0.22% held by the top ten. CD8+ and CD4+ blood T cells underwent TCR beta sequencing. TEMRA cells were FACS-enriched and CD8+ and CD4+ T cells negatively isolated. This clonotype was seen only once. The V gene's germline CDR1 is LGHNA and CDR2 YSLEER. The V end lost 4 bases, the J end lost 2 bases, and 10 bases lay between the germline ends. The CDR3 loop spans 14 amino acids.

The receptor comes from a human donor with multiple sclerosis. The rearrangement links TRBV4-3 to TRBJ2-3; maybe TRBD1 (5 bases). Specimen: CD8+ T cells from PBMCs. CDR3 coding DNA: TGCGCCAGCAGCCCGGAGACAGCCACAGATACGCAGTATTTT. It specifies CASSPETATDTQYF.